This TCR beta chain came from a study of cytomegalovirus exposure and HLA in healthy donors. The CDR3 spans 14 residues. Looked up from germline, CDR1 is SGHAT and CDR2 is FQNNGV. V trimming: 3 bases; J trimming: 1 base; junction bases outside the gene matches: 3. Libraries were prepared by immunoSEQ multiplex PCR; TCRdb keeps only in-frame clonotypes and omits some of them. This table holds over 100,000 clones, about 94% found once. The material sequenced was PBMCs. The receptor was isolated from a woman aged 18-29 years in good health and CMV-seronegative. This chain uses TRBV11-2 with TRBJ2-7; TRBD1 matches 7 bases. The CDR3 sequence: CASSLGDSSYEQYF. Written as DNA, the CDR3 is TGTGCCAGCAGCTTGGGGGACAGTTCCTACGAGCAGTACTTC. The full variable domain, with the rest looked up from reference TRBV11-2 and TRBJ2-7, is EAGVAQSPRYKIIEKRQSVAFWCNPISGHATLYWYQQILGQGPKLLIQFQNNGVVDDSQLPKDRFSAERLKGVDSTLKIQPAKLEDSAVYLCASSLGDSSYEQYFGPGTRLTVT.